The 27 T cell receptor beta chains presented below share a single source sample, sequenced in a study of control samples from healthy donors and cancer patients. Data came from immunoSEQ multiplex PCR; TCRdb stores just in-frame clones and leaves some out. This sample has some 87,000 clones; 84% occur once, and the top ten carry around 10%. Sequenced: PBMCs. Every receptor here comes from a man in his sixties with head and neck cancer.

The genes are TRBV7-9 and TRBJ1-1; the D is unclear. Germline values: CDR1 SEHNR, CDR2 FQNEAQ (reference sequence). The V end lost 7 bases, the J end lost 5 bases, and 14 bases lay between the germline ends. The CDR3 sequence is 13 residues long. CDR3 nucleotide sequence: TGTGCCAGCACCACGGGCCAGGATACTGAAGCTTTCTTT. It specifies CASTTGQDTEAFF.

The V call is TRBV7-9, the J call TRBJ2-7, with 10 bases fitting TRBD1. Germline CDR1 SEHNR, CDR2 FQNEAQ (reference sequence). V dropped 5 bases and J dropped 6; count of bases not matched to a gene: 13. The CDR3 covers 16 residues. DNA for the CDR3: TGTGCCAGCAGCGTCGACAGGGGGCCTCCCCTACGCGAGCAGTACTTC. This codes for CASSVDRGPPLREQYF. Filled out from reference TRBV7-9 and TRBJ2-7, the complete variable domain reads DTGVSQNPRHKITKRGQNVTFRCDPISEHNRLYWYRQTLGQGPEFLTYFQNEAQLEKSRLLSDRFSAERPKGSFSTLEIQRTEQGDSAMYLCASSVDRGPPLREQYFGPGTRLTVT.

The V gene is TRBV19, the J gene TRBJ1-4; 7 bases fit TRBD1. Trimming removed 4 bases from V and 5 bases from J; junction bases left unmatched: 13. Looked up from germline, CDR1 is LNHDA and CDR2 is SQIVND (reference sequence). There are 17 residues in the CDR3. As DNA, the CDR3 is TGTGCCAGTAGTACCCTTCAGGGGGGGCATAGGAATGAAAAACTGTTTTTT. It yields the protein CASSTLQGGHRNEKLFF.

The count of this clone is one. The CDR3 sequence is CAISGGQYEQYF. CDR3 DNA sequence: TGTGCCATCAGTGGGGGACAGTACGAGCAGTACTTC. The V and J genes are TRBV10-3 and TRBJ2-7, with 7 positions matching TRBD1. The germline CDR1 and CDR2 sequences are ENHRY and SYGVKD. The junction had 1 base not matched to a gene; V was cut back by 4 bases and J by 4 bases. The CDR3 is 12 residues long.

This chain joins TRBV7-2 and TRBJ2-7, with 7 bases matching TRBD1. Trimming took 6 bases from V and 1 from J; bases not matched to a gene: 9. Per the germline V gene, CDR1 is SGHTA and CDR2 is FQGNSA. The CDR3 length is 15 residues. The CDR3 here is CASRRTGEGSYEQYF. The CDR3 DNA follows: TGTGCCAGCAGGCGAACAGGGGAAGGGTCCTACGAGCAGTACTTC.

The CDR3 is CASSRQSPPTGSSYEQYF. The CDR3 DNA sequence: TGTGCCAGCTCACGCCAGAGCCCTCCGACCGGTAGCTCCTACGAGCAGTACTTC. The rearrangement links TRBV18 to TRBJ2-7; no reliable D call. CDR1 and CDR2 (germline): KGHSH, LQKENI. Trimming removed 4 bases from V and 0 bases from J, with 22 bases in between. The CDR3 consists of 18 residues.

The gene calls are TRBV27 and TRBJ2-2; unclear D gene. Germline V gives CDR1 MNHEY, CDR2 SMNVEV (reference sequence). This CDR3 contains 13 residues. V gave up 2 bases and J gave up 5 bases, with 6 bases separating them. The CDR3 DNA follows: TGTGCCAGCAGTTTAGTTGGGACCGGGGAGCTGTTTTTT. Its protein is CASSLVGTGELFF.

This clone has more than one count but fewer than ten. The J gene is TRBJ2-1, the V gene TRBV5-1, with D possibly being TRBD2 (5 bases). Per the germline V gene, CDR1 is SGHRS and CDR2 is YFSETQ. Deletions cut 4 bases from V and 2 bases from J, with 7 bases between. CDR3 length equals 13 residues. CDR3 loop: CASSRLPYNEQFF. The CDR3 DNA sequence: TGCGCCAGCAGCCGACTACCCTACAATGAGCAGTTCTTC. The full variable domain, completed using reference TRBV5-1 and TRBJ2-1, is KAGVTQTPRYLIKTRGQQVTLSCSPISGHRSVSWYQQTPGQGLQFLFEYFSETQRNKGNFPGRFSGRQFSNSRSEMNVSTLELGDSALYLCASSRLPYNEQFFGPGTRLTVL.

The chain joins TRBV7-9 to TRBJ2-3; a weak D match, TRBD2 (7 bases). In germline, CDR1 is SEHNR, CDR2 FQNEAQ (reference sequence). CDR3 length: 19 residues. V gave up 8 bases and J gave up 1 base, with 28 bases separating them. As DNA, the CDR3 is TGTGCCAGCTGGGGAGGGGGACCAAAGCTTCCAACTGGCACAGATACGCAGTATTTT. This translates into CASWGGGPKLPTGTDTQYF.

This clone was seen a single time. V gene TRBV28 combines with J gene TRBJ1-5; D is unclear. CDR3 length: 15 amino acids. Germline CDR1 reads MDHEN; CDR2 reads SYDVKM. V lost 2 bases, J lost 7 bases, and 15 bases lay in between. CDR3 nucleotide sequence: TGTGCCAGCAGTTTAGAAGCGGGTTTTGGGCAGCCCCAGCATTTT. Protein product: CASSLEAGFGQPQHF.

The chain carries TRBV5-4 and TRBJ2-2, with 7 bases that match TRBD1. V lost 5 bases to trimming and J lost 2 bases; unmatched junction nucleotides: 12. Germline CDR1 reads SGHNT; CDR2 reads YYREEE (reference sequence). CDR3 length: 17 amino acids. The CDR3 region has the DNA TGTGCCAGCAGGCCGGGACAGAGCTTAGATAACACCGGGGAGCTGTTTTTT. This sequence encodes CASRPGQSLDNTGELFF. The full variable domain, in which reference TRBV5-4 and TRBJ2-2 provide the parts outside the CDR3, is ETGVTQSPTHLIKTRGQQVTLRCSSQSGHNTVSWYQQALGQGPQFIFQYYREEENGRGNFPPRFSGLQFPNYSSELNVNALELDDSALYLCASRPGQSLDNTGELFFGEGSRLTVL.

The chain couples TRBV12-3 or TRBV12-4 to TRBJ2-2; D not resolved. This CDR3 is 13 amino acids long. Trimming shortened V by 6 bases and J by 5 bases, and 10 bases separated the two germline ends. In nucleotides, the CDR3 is TGTGCCAGCAGAAGACGGGTAACCGGGGAGCTGTTTTTT. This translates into CASRRRVTGELFF.

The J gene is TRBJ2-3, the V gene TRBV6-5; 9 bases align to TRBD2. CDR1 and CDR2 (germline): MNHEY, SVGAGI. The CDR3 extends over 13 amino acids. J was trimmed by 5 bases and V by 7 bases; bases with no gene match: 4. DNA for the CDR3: TGTGCCAGCATGGAACTAGCGGGAGATACGCAGTATTTT. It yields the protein CASMELAGDTQYF.

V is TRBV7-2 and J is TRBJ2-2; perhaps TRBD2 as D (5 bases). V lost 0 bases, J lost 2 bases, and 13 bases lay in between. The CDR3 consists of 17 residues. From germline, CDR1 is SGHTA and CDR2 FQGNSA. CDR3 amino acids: CASSLAYSGTNTGELFF. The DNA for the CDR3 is TGTGCCAGCAGCTTAGCGTACAGCGGCACTAACACCGGGGAGCTGTTTTTT.

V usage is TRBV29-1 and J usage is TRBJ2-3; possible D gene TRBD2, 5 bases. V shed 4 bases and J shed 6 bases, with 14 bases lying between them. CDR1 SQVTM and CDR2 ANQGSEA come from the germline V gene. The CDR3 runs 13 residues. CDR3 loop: CSVGSALADTQYF. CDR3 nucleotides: TGCAGCGTTGGGTCGGCGCTAGCCGATACGCAGTATTTT.

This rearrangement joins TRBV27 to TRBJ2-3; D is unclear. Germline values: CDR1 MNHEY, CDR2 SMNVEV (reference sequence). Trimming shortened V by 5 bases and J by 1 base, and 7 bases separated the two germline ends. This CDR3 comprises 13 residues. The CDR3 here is CASSLPRTDTQYF. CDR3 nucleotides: TGTGCCAGCAGTCTTCCACGCACAGATACGCAGTATTTT.

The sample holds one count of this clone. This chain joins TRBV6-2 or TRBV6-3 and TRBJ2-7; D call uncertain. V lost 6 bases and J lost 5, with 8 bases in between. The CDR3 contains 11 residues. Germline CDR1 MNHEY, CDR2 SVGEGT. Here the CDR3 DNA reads TGTGCCAGCAGCCCTACCCACGAGCAGTACTTC. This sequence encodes CASSPTHEQYF.

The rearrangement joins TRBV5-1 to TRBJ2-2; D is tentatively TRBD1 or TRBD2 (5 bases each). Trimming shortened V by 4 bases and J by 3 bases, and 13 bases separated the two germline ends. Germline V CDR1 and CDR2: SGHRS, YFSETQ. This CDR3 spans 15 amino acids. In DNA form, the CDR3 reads TGCGCCAGCAGCCCAATGGGACCCGACACCGGGGAGCTGTTTTTT. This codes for CASSPMGPDTGELFF.

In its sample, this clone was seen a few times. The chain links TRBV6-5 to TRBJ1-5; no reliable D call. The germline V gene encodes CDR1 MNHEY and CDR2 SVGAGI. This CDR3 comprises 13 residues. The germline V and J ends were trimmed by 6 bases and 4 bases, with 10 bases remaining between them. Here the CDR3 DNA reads TGTGCCAGCAGAATGTACGGGAATCAGCCCCAGCATTTT. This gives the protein CASRMYGNQPQHF.

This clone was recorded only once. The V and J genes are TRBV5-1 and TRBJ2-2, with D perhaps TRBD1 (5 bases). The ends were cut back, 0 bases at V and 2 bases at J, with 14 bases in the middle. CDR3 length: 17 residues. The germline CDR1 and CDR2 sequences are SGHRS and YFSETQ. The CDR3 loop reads CASSLEPGRGNTGELFF. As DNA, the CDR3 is TGCGCCAGCAGCTTGGAACCGGGTAGGGGAAACACCGGGGAGCTGTTTTTT. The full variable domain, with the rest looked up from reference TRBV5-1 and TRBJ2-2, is KAGVTQTPRYLIKTRGQQVTLSCSPISGHRSVSWYQQTPGQGLQFLFEYFSETQRNKGNFPGRFSGRQFSNSRSEMNVSTLELGDSALYLCASSLEPGRGNTGELFFGEGSRLTVL.

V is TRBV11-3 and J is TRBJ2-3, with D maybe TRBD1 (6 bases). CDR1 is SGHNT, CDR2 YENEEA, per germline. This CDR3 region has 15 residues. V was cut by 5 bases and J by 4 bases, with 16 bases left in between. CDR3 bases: TGTGCCAGCAGCCCCGGGGTGGGGGCGGCAGATACGCAGTATTTT. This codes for CASSPGVGAADTQYF.

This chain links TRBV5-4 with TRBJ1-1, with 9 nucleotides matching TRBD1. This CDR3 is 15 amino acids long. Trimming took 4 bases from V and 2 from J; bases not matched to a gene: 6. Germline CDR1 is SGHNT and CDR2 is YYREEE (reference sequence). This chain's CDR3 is CASSPLQGANTEAFF. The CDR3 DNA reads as TGTGCCAGCAGCCCTCTACAGGGGGCCAACACTGAAGCTTTCTTT.

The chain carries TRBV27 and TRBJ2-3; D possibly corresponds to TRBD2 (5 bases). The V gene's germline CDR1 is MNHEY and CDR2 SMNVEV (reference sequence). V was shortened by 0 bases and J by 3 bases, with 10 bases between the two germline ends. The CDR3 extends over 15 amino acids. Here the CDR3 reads CASSLSTSDTDTQYF. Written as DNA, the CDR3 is TGTGCCAGCAGTTTATCAACTAGTGATACAGATACGCAGTATTTT.

This chain's CDR3 is CASRSSRAGANVLTF. As DNA, the CDR3 is TGTGCCAGCAGATCGTCCCGTGCTGGGGCCAACGTCCTGACTTTC. The J gene is TRBJ2-6, the V gene TRBV11-2; D is unresolved. CDR3 size: 15 residues. V lost 6 bases to trimming and J lost 2 bases, with 11 bases between them. Germline CDR1 and CDR2: SGHAT and FQNNGV.

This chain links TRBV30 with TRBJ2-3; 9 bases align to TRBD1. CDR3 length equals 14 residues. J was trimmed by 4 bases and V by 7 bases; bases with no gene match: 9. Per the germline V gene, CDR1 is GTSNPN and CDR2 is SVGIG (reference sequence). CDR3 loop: CAFSTGGASDTQYF. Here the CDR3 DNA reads TGTGCCTTCTCAACAGGGGGCGCATCAGATACGCAGTATTTT.

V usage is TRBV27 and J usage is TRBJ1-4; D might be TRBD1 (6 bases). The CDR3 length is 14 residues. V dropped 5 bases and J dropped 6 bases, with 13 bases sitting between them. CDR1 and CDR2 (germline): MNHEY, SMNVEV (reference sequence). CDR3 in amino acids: CASSPGVEDEKLFF. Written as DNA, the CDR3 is TGTGCCAGCAGTCCAGGGGTTGAAGATGAAAAACTGTTTTTT.

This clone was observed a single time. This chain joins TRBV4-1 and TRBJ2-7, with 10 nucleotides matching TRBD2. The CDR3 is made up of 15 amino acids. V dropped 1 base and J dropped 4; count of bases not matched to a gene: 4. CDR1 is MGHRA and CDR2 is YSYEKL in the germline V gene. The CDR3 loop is CASSQVLAGVYEQYF. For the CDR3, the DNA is TGCGCCAGCAGCCAAGTGCTAGCGGGAGTGTACGAGCAGTACTTC.